This TCR beta chain was obtained from a study of control samples from healthy donors and cancer patients. The CDR3 runs 16 residues. The germline CDR1 and CDR2 sequences are SGHTA and FQGNSA. The ends lost 6 bases at V and 0 bases at J; junction bases unmatched: 4. Clones were read by immunoSEQ multiplex PCR, and TCRdb kept only the in-frame ones, dropping some. This table has around 130,000 clones, roughly 91% appearing once. This clonotype was sampled from a man in his fifties with head and neck cancer. Material for sequencing was PBMCs. The chain joins TRBV7-2 to TRBJ2-6; TRBD1 matches 8 bases. DNA for the CDR3: TGTGCCAGCAGTTCTCAGGGGGCCTCTGGGGCCAACGTCCTGACTTTC. This codes for CASSSQGASGANVLTF. Looking up the rest from reference TRBV7-2 and TRBJ2-6 gives the full variable domain: GAGVSQSPSNKVTEKGKDVELRCDPISGHTALYWYRQSLGQGLEFLIYFQGNSAPDKSGLPSDRFSAERTGGSVSTLTIQRTQQEDSAVYLCASSSQGASGANVLTFGAGSRLTVL.